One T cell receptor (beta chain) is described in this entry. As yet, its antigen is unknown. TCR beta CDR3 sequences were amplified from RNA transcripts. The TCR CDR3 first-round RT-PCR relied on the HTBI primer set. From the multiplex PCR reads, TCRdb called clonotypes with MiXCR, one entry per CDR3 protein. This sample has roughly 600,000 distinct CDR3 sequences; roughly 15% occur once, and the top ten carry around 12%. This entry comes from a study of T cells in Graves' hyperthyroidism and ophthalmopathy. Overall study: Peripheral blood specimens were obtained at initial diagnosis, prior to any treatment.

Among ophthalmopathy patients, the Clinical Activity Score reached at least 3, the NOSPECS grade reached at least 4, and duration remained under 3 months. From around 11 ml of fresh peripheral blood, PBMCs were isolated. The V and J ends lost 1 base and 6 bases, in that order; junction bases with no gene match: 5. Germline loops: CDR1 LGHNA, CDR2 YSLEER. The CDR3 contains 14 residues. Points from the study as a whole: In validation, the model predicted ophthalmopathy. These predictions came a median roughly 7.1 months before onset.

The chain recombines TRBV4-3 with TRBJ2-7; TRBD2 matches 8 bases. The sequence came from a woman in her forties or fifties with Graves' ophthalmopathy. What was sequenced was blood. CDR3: CASSQVLREAEQYF. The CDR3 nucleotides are TGCGCCAGCAGCCAAGTTCTGCGGGAGGCCGAGCAGTACTTC.